The sequence of this T cell receptor (beta chain) was determined in a study of T cell changes during pregnancy in multiple sclerosis. Profiled with immunoSEQ multiplex PCR; TCRdb holds only in-frame clones, not every one. The profile shows tens of thousands of clones, 92% of them singletons. CDR1 and CDR2 from the germline V gene are LNHNV and YYDKDF (reference sequence). The CDR3 spans 14 residues. Between the trimmed V and J ends, which lost 0 bases and 1 base, there was a span of 6 bases. This TCR was recovered from a female donor with multiple sclerosis, enrolled in a pregnancy study. Sequencing used peripheral blood, obtained in the first trimester of pregnancy. The rearrangement links TRBV15 to TRBJ1-1, with D unresolved. In DNA form, the CDR3 reads TGTGCCACCAGCAGAGAAGCGGGGAACACTGAAGCTTTCTTT. Translated: CATSREAGNTEAFF.